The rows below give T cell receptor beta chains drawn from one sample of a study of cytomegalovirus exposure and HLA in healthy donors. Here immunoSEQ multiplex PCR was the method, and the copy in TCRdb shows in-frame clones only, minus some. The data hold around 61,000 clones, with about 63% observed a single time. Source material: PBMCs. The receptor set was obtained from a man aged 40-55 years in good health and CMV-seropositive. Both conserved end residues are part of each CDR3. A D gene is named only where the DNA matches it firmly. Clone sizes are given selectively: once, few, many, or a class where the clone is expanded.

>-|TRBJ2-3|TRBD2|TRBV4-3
TGCGCCAGCAGCCAGGCCCCGGGGCTAGCGGGACCCGATACGCAGTATTTT
CASSQAPGLAGPDTQYF
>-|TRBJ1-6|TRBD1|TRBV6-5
TGTGCCAGCGGACAGGGGGCCCATTCACCCCTCCACTTT
CASGQGAHSPLHF
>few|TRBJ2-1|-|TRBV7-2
TGTGCCAGCAGCTTAGCCCCCTCGAATGAGCAGTTCTTC
CASSLAPSNEQFF
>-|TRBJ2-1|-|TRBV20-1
TGCAGTCGCGGGAAACAGGATGAGCAGTTCTTC
CSRGKQDEQFF
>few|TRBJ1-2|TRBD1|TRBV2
TGTGCCAGCGGGACAGCGTATGGCTACACCTTC
CASGTAYGYTF
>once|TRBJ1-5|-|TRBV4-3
TGCGCCAGCAGCCAAGATTGGCAGGGTGGTCAGCCCCAGCATTTT
CASSQDWQGGQPQHF
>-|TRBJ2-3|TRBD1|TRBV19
TGTGCCAGTAGTATGTATTACAGGGGGTTCGATACGCAGTATTTT
CASSMYYRGFDTQYF
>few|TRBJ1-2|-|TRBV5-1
TGCGCCAGCAGCACGGAGGGATTTAACTATGGCTACACCTTC
CASSTEGFNYGYTF
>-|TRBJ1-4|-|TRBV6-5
TGTGCCAGCAGTCACGGGGGGTCGGGGGAAAAACTGTTTTTT
CASSHGGSGEKLFF
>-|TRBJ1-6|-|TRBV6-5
TGTGCCAGCAGTTACGGTGGGGCTCAGTCACCCCTCCACTTT
CASSYGGAQSPLHF
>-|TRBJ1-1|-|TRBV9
TGTGCCAGCAGCGCAGTGAACATTGAAGCTTTCTTT
CASSAVNIEAFF
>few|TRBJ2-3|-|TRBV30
TGTGCCTGGAGTGCCCTCCCAGGGTCCACAGATACGCAGTATTTT
CAWSALPGSTDTQYF
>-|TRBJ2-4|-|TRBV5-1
TGCGCCAGCAGTCGACTCCCCGGGGGAGCCGGGGAAAACATTCAGTACTTC
CASSRLPGGAGENIQYF
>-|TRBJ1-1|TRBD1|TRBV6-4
TGTGCCAGCAGTGCCCAGCAGGGGGGCACTGAAGCTTTCTTT
CASSAQQGGTEAFF
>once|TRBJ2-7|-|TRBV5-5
TGTGCCAGCAGCTTGTCTAGCTACGAGCAGTACTTC
CASSLSSYEQYF
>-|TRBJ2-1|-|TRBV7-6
TGTGCCAGCAGCTTAAGTAGTAATGAGCAGTTCTTC
CASSLSSNEQFF
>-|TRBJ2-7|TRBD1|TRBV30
TGTGCCTGGAGTGTACAGGGGCCCTACGAGCAGTACTTC
CAWSVQGPYEQYF
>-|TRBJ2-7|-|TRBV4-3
TGCGCCAGCAGCCAAGGGGAGAGCTCCTACGAGCAGTACTTC
CASSQGESSYEQYF
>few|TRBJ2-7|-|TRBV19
TGTGCCAGTAGTATAGTTGGGGGGACCTACGAGCAGTACTTC
CASSIVGGTYEQYF
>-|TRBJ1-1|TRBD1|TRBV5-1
TGCGCCAGCAGCCAAAACCGACAGGGTGAAGCTTTCTTT
CASSQNRQGEAFF
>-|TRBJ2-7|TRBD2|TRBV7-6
TGTGCCAGCAGCTTAGCTAGCGGGGGGACGTACGAGCAGTACTTC
CASSLASGGTYEQYF
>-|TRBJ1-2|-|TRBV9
TGTGCCAGCAGCGTATTCTCTAGTGTAGAGTCTCATGGCTACACCTTC
CASSVFSSVESHGYTF
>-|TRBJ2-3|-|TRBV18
TGTGCCAGCTCACCAGTCGAGGCTGATACGCAGTATTTT
CASSPVEADTQYF
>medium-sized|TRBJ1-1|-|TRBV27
TGTGCCAGCAGTTTATCATCGGGGAACACTGAAGCTTTCTTT
CASSLSSGNTEAFF
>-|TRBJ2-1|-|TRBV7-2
TGTGCCAGCAGCTTAGAAATCGCCTACAATGAGCAGTTCTTC
CASSLEIAYNEQFF
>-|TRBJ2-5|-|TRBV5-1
TGCGCCAGCAGCTTTGGAAGCGGCAACCAAGAGACCCAGTACTTC
CASSFGSGNQETQYF
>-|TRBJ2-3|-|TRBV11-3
TGTGCCAGCAGCCGTGACGGGAGTCCTAAAGATACGCAGTATTTT
CASSRDGSPKDTQYF
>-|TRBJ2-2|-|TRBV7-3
TGTGCCAGCAGCTTATCCTCCGGGAGCGGGGAGCTGTTTTTT
CASSLSSGSGELFF
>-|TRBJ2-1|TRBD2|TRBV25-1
TGTGCCAGCAGCTACTGGGGTAGCGGGAGGCCTGATGAGCAGTTCTTC
CASSYWGSGRPDEQFF
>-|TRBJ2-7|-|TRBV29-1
TGCAGCGTTTGGGGCACCGGGACTGCCTACGAGCAGTACTTC
CSVWGTGTAYEQYF
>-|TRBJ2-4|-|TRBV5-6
TGTGCCAGCAGCTTGAAAGCCCAGACTATAGCCAAAAACATTCAGTACTTC
CASSLKAQTIAKNIQYF
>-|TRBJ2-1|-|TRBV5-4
TGTGCCAGCAGCTCCCAGGACAGCTACAATGAGCAGTTCTTC
CASSSQDSYNEQFF
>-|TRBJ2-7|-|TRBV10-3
TGTGCCATCAGTGAAGACAACTCCTACGAGCAGTACTTC
CAISEDNSYEQYF
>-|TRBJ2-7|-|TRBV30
TGTGCCTGGGGGGAGGCAAGGGCCGAGCAGTACTTC
CAWGEARAEQYF
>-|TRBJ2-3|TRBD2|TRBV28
TGTGCCAGCAGTTTTTCTCTTCCGGGGGGGCGGACAGATACGCAGTATTTT
CASSFSLPGGRTDTQYF
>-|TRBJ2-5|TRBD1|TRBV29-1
TGCAGCGTTGAAGATTCACAGGGGGAGACCCAGTACTTC
CSVEDSQGETQYF
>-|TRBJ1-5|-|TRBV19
TGTGCCAGTAGCCCCCCAGGGCTTTATAGCAATCAGCCCCAGCATTTT
CASSPPGLYSNQPQHF
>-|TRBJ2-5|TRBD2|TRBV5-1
TGCGCCAGCAGCTTTACAGGCGGGGGGAGAGGAGAGACCCAGTACTTC
CASSFTGGGRGETQYF
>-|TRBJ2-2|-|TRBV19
TGTGCCAGTAGTCCCCAACTAGATTCCGCCGGGGAGCTGTTTTTC
CASSPQLDSAGELFF
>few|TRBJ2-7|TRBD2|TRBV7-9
TGTGCCAGCAGCTTAACAACTAGCGGGAGGGCCCACGAGCAGTACTTC
CASSLTTSGRAHEQYF
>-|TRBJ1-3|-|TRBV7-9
TGTGCCAGCAGCCCTCCCGGGTTACAAAACACCATATATTTT
CASSPPGLQNTIYF
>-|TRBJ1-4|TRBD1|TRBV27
TGTGCCAGCAATCCCCTTTGGGACAGGGACGAAAAACTGTTTTTT
CASNPLWDRDEKLFF
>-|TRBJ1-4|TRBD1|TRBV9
TGTGCCAGCAGCGTAGGGCAGCAGGGGGCGTCTGCTGAAAAACTGTTTTTT
CASSVGQQGASAEKLFF
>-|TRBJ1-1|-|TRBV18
TGTGCCAGCTCACCAACAGGGAGATTTGAAGCTTTCTTT
CASSPTGRFEAFF
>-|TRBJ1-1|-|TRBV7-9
TGTGCCAGCAGCTTAAGCTACCCGATCAGGGAAACGACTGAAGCTTTCTTT
CASSLSYPIRETTEAFF
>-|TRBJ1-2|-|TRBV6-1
TGTGCCAGCAGTGTGAAGGGGGATGGCTACACCTTC
CASSVKGDGYTF
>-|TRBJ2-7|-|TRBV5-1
TGCGCCAGCAGCTTGGACAGGACGGCCGAGTACTTC
CASSLDRTAEYF
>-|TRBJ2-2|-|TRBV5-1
TGCGCCAGCAGCTTGGTTGTCAGAAAAAACACCGGGGAGCTGTTTTTT
CASSLVVRKNTGELFF
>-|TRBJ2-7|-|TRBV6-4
TGTGCCAGCGGCCGACAGGACACAACCTACGAGCAGTACTTC
CASGRQDTTYEQYF
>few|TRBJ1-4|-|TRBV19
TGTGCCAGTAGTATAGCCGCCAGGGAAGGTGAAAAACTGTTTTTT
CASSIAAREGEKLFF
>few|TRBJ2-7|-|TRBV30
TGTGCCTGGAGTCCGGGGTCCTACGAGCAGTACTTC
CAWSPGSYEQYF
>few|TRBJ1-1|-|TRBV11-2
TGTGCCAGCAGCTTAGTGATGGGGGGGGTAGGAAGCACTGAAGCTTTCTTT
CASSLVMGGVGSTEAFF
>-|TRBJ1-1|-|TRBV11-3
TGTGCCAGCAGCGAAGCGGGACGGGATGAAGCTTTCTTT
CASSEAGRDEAFF
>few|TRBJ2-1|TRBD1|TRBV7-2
TGTGCCAGCAGCTTGACCCGGGACAGGGTGCCGGATGAGCAGTTCTTC
CASSLTRDRVPDEQFF
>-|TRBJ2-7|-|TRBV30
TGTGCCTGGAGTGTGCTTTCAGGGTGGCCCTACGAGCAGTACTTC
CAWSVLSGWPYEQYF
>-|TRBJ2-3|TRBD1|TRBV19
TGTGCCAGTGGAATGCGGACAGGGGAATCGGATACGCAGTATTTT
CASGMRTGESDTQYF
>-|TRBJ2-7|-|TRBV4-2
TGTGCCAGCAGCCACCCACAGGACGAGCAGTACTTC
CASSHPQDEQYF